Presented here are 17 T cell receptor delta chains from one specimen sequenced in a study of gamma-delta chains in newborns, infants, children. TCRdb re-called clones from the reads using CATT. The sample comprises 15,000 or so delta-chain clones, 7.3% of which are singletons, and about a fifth rests with the top ten. Input material: blood. The receptors come from a child who was a newborn, infant or young child, either healthy, febrile or measles-vaccinated (not recorded which).

This clone has just a few counts. The chain combines TRDV2 with TRDJ1; TRDD3 matches at 13 bases. CDR3 length: 16 amino acids. The germline V gene has CDR1 GEAIGNYY and CDR2 EKD. V lost 4 bases and J lost 0; bases outside the gene matches: 4. The CDR3 bases are TGTGCCTGTGATCAACTGGGGGATACGCACACCGATAAACTCATCTTT. It is translated as CACDQLGDTHTDKLIF.

The table lists this clone with many counts. This chain uses TRDV2 with TRDJ1; TRDD3 aligns across 8 bases. CDR1 is GEAIGNYY, CDR2 EKD, per germline. J was trimmed by 4 bases and V by 1 base; bases with no gene match: 4. The CDR3 sequence is 14 residues long. The CDR3 spells CACDTLGARDKLIF. In nucleotides, the CDR3 is TGTGCCTGTGACACACTGGGGGCCCGCGATAAACTCATCTTT.

This clone was detected only a few times. Other DNA sequences in this sample translate to the same CDR3. The chain couples TRDV2 to TRDJ3; 12 positions match TRDD3. Germline-derived CDR1 and CDR2 are GEAIGNYY and EKD. The CDR3 length is 21 residues. V dropped 0 bases and J dropped 0; count of bases not matched to a gene: 8. The CDR3 bases are TGTGCCTGTGACACCGTGCTGGGGGATACGCTAAGCTCCTGGGACACCCGACAGATGTTTTTC. Translation gives CACDTVLGDTLSSWDTRQMFF.

Note on this clone: One end of the junction is discordant with germline, which a read error may explain. This chain joins TRDV2 and TRDJ3; 10 bases are a match to TRDD3. Germline CDR1 reads GEAIGNYY; CDR2 reads EKD. This CDR3 is 18 amino acids long. CDR3 protein: CARDTGGYGSWDTRQMFF. CDR3 sequence (DNA): TGTGCCCGTGACACCGGGGGATACGGGTCCTGGGACACCCGACAGATGTTTTTC.

A remark on this clone: The junction does not match germline at one end; this may be a read error. Additional DNA sequences in this sample encode the identical CDR3. The genes are TRDV2 and TRDJ1; 9 positions match TRDD3. The germline V gene encodes CDR1 GEAIGNYY and CDR2 EKD. The CDR3 is 14 amino acids. CDR3 DNA sequence: TGTGCCTGTGACACGGGGGGATACACCGATAAACTCATTTTT. Encoded protein: CACDTGGYTDKLIF.

The chain recombines TRDV2 with TRDJ3, with 9 bases identical to TRDD3. The CDR3 has 18 residues. CDR1 and CDR2 (germline): GEAIGNYY, EKD. V shed 3 bases, J shed 2 bases, and the junction held 7 bases outside the gene matches. CDR3 nucleotide sequence: TGTGCCTGTGACTACTGGGGGACTTCACCCTGGGACACCCGACAGATGTTTTTC. It translates to CACDYWGTSPWDTRQMFF.

This clone was seen a handful of times. The rearrangement uses TRDV2 and TRDJ3, with 13 bases identical to TRDD3. Unmatched junction bases numbered 8, after V lost 3 bases and J lost 4 bases. The CDR3 totals 19 residues. In germline, CDR1 is GEAIGNYY, CDR2 EKD. CDR3 coding DNA: TGTGCCTGTGACCCCCTACTGGGGGATACGCATTGGGACACCCGACAGATGTTTTTC. It codes for CACDPLLGDTHWDTRQMFF.

This chain links TRDV1 with TRDJ1; 13 bases match TRDD3. This CDR3 comprises 19 residues. Germline CDR1 TSWWSYY, CDR2 QGS. With 3 bases clipped from V and 2 bases from J, the junction kept 12 bases outside the gene matches. CDR3 sequence reads: CALGDPSYWGIRETDKLIF. CDR3 nucleotides: TGTGCTCTTGGGGACCCTTCCTACTGGGGGATACGCGAAACCGATAAACTCATCTTT.

This clone was detected a few times. The protein TCRdb lists belongs to a much larger clone and differs from this DNA's translation at residue 4, which points to a read error; the protein shown is made from the DNA. The rearrangement links TRDV2 to TRDJ2, with 9 positions matching TRDD3. V shed 6 bases and J 0 bases; nucleotides not matched to a gene: 7. The CDR3 extends over 16 amino acids. Germline V gene sequence: CDR1 GEAIGNYY, CDR2 EKD. The CDR3, as DNA: TGTGCCTGTTACATACTGGGGGAAGCTTTGACAGCACAACTCTTCTTT. Amino acid sequence: CACYILGEALTAQLFF.

The V call is TRDV2, the J call TRDJ3; D might be TRDD3 (5 bases). The V gene's germline CDR1 is GEAIGNYY and CDR2 EKD. This CDR3 has 17 residues. V was pared by 3 bases and J by 1 base, with 12 bases between. CDR3 amino acids: CACDARMGSWDTRQMFF. The CDR3 DNA sequence: TGTGCCTGTGACGCCCGGATGGGGTCCTGGGACACCCGACAGATGTTTTTC.

This clone was observed a few times. Since a much larger clone is just one base distant, this may be a read error. The chain couples TRDV2 to TRDJ3, with 9 bases identical to TRDD3. CDR3 length equals 22 residues. Per germline, CDR1 GEAIGNYY and CDR2 EKD. The CDR3 loop is CACDTVDTGGPQSSWDARQMFF. As DNA, the CDR3 is TGTGCCTGTGACACCGTGGATACTGGGGGACCGCAAAGCTCCTGGGACGCCCGACAGATGTTTTTC.

This sequence joins TRDV2 and TRDJ1; 13 bases agree with TRDD3. This CDR3 is built from 17 residues. The germline V gene encodes CDR1 GEAIGNYY and CDR2 EKD. The V gene end was trimmed by 0 bases and the J gene end by 3 bases; junction bases not matched to a gene: 6. CDR3 sequence (DNA): TGTGCCTGTGACACCGTACTGGGGGATACGCGAGCCGATAAACTCATCTTT. It specifies CACDTVLGDTRADKLIF.

This clone was counted only a few times. Other DNA sequences of this sample code for an identical CDR3. J is TRDJ3 and V is TRDV2, with 9 positions matching TRDD3. CDR1 and CDR2 from the germline V gene are GEAIGNYY and EKD. Trimming removed 0 bases from V and 0 bases from J; junction bases left unmatched: 8. This CDR3 has 20 amino acids. The CDR3 DNA follows: TGTGCCTGTGACACCGGGAACTGGGGGACCATCTCCTGGGACACCCGACAGATGTTTTTC. Protein product: CACDTGNWGTISWDTRQMFF.

This clone counts as medium-sized. Within the sample, other DNA sequences also encode this same CDR3. The chain has TRDV2 and TRDJ3; 8 bases match TRDD3. Per germline, CDR1 GEAIGNYY and CDR2 EKD. CDR3 length equals 18 residues. Trimming cost V 1 base and J 0 bases; bases outside gene matches: 4. The CDR3: CACDTLGVSSWDTRQMFF. DNA for the CDR3: TGTGCCTGTGACACACTGGGGGTCAGCTCCTGGGACACCCGACAGATGTTTTTC.

This clone appeared a few times. It is unclear where the CDR3 begins or ends on the DNA, so no DNA is shown, and the CDR3 is as TCRdb lists it. The chain is built from TRDV2 and TRDJ3; the table's D call of TRDD3 was not tested on the DNA. In germline, CDR1 is GEAIGNYY, CDR2 EKD. The CDR3 sequence runs 18 residues, both termini included. CDR3: CACDTWGIGAWDTRQVFF.

The chain is built from TRDV2 and TRDJ3; TRDD3 aligns across 7 bases. CDR3 length: 18 residues. The V segment lost 4 bases and the J segment 0 bases; nucleotides outside the gene matches: 8. Germline V gives CDR1 GEAIGNYY, CDR2 EKD. CDR3 DNA sequence: TGTGCCTGTGAGACTACTGGGGATCGCTCCTGGGACACCCGACAGATGTTTTTC. Its translation: CACETTGDRSWDTRQMFF.

Worth noting for this clone: A much more abundant neighbour one base away suggests this may be a read error. Other nucleotide sequences from this sample produce the same CDR3. The chain uses TRDV2 and TRDJ3, with 12 bases that match TRDD3. Germline lookup yields CDR1 GEAIGNYY and CDR2 EKD. This CDR3 is built from 20 residues. CDR3 in DNA: TGTGCCTGTGACACCGTGGATACTGGGGGATACTCCTGGGACACCCGCCAGATGTTTTTC. This translates into CACDTVDTGGYSWDTRQMFF.